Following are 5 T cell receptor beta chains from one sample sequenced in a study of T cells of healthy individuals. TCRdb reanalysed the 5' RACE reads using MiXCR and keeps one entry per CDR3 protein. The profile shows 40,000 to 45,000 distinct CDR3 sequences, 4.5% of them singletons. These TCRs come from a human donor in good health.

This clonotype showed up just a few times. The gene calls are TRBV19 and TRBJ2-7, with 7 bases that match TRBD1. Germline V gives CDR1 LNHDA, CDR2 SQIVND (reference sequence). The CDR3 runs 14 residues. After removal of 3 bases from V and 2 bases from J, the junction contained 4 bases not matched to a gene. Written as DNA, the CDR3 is TGTGCCAGTAGTATGAGGGGGCGTACCTACGAGCAGTACTTC. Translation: CASSMRGRTYEQYF.

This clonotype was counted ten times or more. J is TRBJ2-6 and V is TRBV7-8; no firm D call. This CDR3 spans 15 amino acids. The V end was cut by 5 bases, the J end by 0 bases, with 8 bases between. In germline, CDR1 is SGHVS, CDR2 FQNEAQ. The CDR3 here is CASSAIGSGANVLTF. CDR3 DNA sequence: TGTGCCAGCAGCGCCATTGGCTCTGGGGCCAACGTCCTGACTTTC. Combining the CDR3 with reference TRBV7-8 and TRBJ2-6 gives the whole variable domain GAGVSQSPRYKVAKRGQDVALRCDPISGHVSLFWYQQALGQGPEFLTYFQNEAQLDKSGLPSDRFFAERPEGSVSTLKIQRTQQEDSAVYLCASSAIGSGANVLTFGAGSRLTVL.

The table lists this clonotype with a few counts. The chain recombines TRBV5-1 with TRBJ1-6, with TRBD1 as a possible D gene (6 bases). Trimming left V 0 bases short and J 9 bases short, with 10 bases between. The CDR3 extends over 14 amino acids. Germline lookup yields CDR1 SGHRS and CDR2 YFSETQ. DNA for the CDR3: TGCGCCAGCAGCTTGGCAGGGGACGGTTCACCCCTCCACTTT. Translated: CASSLAGDGSPLHF.

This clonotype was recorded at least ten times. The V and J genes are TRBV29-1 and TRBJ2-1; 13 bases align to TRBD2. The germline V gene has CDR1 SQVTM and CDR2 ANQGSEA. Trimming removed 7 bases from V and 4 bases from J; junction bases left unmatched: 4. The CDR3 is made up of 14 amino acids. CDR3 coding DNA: TGCAGCGCTGGGACTAGCGGGGCTTACAATGAGCAGTTCTTC. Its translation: CSAGTSGAYNEQFF.

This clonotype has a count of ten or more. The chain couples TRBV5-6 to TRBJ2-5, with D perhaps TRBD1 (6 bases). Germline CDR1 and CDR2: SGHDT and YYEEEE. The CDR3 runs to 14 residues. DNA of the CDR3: TGTGCTTCACTACCCCGGGACAATGAAGAGACCCAGTACTTC. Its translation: CASLPRDNEETQYF.